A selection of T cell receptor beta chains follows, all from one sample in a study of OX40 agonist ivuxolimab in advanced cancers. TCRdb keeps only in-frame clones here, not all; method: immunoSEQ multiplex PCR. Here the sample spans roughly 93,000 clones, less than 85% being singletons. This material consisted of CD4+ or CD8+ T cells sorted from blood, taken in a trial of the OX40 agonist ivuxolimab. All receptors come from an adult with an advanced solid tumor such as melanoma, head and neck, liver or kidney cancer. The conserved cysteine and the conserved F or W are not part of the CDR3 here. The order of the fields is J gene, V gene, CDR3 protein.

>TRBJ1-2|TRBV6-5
ASSYSGSLLYGYT
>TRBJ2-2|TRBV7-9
ASSFQGAVTGELF
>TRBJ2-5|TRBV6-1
ASSRSGSGETQY
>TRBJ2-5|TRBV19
ASSTGRETQY
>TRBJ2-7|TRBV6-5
ASRPGSGGEYEQY
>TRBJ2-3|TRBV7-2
ASSLALAGSTDTQY
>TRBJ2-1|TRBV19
ASSPRGSGRPEEQF
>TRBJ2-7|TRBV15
ATSRERGTANYEQY
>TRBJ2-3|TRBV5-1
ASSRGQGGADTQY
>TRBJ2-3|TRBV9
ASSSRQGGTDTQY
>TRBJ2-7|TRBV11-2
ASSLPRGEQY
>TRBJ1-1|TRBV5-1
ASSSFSRNTEAF
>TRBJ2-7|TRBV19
ASSGGTVSSYEQY
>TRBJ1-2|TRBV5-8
ASSLQGGGYGYT
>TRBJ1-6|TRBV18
ASSPGNSPLH
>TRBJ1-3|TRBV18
ASSPHKGASGNTIY
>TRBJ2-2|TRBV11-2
ASSFTAPDLGGTGELF
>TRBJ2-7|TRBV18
ASQTQALTYEQY